This paragraph reports one TCR beta chain. Its target is unknown. Germline V gives CDR1 MNHNS, CDR2 SASEGT. The CDR3 runs 14 residues. Trimming pared 7 bases from V and 2 bases from J, leaving 15 bases between. The data originate from a study of T-cell memory formation after mild COVID-19. Study observations and caveats: Memory from before infection featured some responding clones, which suggests cross-reactive memory joined. Largely, contracting CD4+ clones fell within CM and EM, and contracting CD8+ clones within EMRA.

TCRdb recomputed calls from the 5' RACE reads with MiXCR, one row per CDR3 protein. The data hold around 300,000 distinct CDR3 sequences, with around 13% observed a single time. This TCR was recovered from a man younger than 30 who had mild COVID-19 (a few samples of this study predate the infection). Cell type and time point are not known. The V and J genes are TRBV6-1 and TRBJ2-7; D remains unclear. Sample: PBMCs or a T cell subset sorted from them (not recorded which). CDR3 coding DNA: TGTGCCAGCAAAAAGGCCCCAAGGGCCTACGAGCAGTACTTC. As protein: CASKKAPRAYEQYF.